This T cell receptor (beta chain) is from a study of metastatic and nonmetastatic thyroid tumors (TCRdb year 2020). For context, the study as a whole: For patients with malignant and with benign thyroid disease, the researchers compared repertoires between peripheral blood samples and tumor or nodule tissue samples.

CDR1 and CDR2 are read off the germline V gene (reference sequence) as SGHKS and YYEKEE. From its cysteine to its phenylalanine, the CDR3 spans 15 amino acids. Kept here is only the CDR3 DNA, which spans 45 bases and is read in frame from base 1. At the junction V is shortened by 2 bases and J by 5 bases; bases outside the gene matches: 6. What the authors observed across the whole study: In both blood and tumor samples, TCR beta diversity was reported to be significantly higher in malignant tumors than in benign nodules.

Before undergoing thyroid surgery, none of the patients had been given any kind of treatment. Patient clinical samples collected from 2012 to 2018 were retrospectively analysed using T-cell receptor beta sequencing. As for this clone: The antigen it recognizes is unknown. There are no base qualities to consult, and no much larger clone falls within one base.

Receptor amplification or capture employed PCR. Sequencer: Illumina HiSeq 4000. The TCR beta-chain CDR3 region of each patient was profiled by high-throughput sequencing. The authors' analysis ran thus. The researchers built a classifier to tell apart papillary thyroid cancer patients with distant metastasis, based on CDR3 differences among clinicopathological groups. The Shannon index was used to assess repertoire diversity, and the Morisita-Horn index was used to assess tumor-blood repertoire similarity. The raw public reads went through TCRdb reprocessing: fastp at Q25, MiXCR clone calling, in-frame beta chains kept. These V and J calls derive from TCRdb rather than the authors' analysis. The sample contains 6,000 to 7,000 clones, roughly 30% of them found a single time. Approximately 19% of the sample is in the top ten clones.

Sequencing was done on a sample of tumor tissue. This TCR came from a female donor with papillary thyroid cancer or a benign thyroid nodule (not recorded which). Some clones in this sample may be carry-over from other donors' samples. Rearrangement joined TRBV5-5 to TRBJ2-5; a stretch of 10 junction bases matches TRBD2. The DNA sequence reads TGTGCCAGCAGCTTACGAGCGGGAGGGGGGGAGACCCAGTACTTC. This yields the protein CASSLRAGGGETQYF. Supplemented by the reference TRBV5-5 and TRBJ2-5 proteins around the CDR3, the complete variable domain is DAGVTQSPTHLIKTRGQQVTLRCSPISGHKSVSWYQQVLGQGPQFIFQYYEKEERGRGNFPDRFSARQFPNYSSELNVNALLLGDSALYLCASSLRAGGGETQYFGPGTRLLVL.